This T cell receptor (beta chain) was sequenced during a study of blood T cell repertoires in COVID-19. The authors' processing: Amplifying reference gene primers gave estimates of nucleated cell counts. Generated by immunoSEQ multiplex PCR, the TCRdb table keeps only in-frame clones and is missing some. From that table come the V and J calls and clone size; the DNA was used to work out D and trimming. Among about 180,000 clones listed, roughly 78% were seen once. The sequencing sample was made of peripheral blood. The sequence came from a man aged 65 to 79 with active or convalescent COVID-19.

CDR3 coding DNA: TGTGCCAGCAGTCCCCGGCGGGGGGGGAACCGTCTCTCTGGAAACACCATATATTTT. It specifies CASSPRRGGNRLSGNTIYF. The chain has TRBV6-6 and TRBJ1-3; tentative D call: TRBD1 (5 bases). This CDR3 has 19 amino acids. The germline V gene has CDR1 MNHNY and CDR2 SVGAGI (reference sequence). The V end was cut by 5 bases, the J end by 0 bases, with 23 bases between.